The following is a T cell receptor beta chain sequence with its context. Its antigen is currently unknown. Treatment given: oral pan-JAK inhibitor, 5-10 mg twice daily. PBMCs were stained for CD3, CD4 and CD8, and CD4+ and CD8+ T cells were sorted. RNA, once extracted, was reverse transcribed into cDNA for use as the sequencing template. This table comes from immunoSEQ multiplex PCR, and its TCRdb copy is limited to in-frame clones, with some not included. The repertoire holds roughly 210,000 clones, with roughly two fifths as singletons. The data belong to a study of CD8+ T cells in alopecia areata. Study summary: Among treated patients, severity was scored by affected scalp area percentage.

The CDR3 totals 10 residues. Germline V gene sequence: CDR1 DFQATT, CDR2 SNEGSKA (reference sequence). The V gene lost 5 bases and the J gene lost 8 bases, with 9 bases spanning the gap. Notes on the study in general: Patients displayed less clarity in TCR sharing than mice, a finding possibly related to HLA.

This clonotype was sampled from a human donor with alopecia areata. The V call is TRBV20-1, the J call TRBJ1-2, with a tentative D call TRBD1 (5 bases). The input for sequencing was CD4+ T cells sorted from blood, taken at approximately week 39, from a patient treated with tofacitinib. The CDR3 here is CSALRDGYTF. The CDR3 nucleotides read TGCAGTGCTCTCAGGGACGGCTACACCTTC.